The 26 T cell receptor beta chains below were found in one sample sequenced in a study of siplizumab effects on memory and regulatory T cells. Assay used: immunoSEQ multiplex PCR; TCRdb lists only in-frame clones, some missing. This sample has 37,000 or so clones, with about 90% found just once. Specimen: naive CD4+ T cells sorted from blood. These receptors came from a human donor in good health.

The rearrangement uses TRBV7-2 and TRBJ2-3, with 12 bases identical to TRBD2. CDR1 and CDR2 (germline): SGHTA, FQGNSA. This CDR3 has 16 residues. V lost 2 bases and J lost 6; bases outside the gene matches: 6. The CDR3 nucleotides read TGTGCCAGCAGCTTAAGGCTAGCGGGGGGGCCGGATACGCAGTATTTT. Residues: CASSLRLAGGPDTQYF. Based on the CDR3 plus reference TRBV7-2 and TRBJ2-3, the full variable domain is GAGVSQSPSNKVTEKGKDVELRCDPISGHTALYWYRQSLGQGLEFLIYFQGNSAPDKSGLPSDRFSAERTGGSVSTLTIQRTQQEDSAVYLCASSLRLAGGPDTQYFGPGTRLTVL.

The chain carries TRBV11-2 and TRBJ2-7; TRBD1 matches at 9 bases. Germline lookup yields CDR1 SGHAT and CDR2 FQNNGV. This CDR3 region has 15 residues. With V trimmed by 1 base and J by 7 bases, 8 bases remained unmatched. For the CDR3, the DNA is TGTGCCAGCAGCTTAGGACAGGGGGGTTTTGATGAGCAGTACTTC. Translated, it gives CASSLGQGGFDEQYF.

CDR3: CASSQGQGTGNTIYF. For the CDR3, the DNA is TGCGCCAGCAGCCAGGGACAGGGGACCGGAAACACCATATATTTT. This rearrangement joins TRBV5-1 to TRBJ1-3; 10 positions match TRBD1. The germline V gene encodes CDR1 SGHRS and CDR2 YFSETQ. Germline trimming cut 4 bases from V and 4 bases from J; bases unmatched to any gene: 5. The CDR3 has 15 amino acids.

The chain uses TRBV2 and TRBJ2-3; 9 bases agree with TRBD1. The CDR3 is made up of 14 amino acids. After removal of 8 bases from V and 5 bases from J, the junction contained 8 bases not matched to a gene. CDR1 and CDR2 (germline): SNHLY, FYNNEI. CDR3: CASQLQGAVDTQYF. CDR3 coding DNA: TGTGCCAGCCAGCTACAGGGGGCTGTAGATACGCAGTATTTT.

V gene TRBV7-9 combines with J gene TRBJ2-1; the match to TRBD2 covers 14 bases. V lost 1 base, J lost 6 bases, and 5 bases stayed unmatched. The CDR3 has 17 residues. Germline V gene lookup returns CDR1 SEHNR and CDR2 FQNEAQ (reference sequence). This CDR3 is CASSLDPGTSGSNEQFF. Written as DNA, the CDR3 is TGTGCCAGCAGCTTAGACCCCGGGACTAGCGGGAGCAATGAGCAGTTCTTC.

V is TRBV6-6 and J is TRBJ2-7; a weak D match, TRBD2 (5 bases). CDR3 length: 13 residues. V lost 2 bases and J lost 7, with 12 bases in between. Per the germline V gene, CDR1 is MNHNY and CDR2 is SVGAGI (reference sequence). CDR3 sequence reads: CASSYPSGGEQYF. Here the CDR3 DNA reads TGTGCCAGCAGTTACCCTTCCGGAGGTGAGCAGTACTTC.

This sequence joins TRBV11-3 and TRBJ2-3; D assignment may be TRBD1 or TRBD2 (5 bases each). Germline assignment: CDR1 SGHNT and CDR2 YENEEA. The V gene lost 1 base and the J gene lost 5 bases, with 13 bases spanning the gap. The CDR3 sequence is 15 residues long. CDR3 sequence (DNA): TGTGCCAGCAGCTTAGGAGGGGCCCAGGGAGATACGCAGTATTTT. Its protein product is CASSLGGAQGDTQYF.

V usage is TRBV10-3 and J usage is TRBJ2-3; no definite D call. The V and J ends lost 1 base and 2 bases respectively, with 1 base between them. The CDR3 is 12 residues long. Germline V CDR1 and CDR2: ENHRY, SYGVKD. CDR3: CAISEYTDTQYF. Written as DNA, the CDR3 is TGTGCCATCAGTGAGTACACAGATACGCAGTATTTT.

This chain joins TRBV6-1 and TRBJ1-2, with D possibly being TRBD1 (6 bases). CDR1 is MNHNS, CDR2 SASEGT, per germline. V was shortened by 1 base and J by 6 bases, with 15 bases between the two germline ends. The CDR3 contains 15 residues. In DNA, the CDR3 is TGTGCCAGCAGTGAAGACCGAGGGGGGCAGGATGGCTACACCTTC. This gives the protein CASSEDRGGQDGYTF.

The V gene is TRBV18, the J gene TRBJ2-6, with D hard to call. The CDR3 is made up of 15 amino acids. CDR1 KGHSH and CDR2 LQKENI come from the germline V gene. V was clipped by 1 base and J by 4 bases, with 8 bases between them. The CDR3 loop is CASSPLATGANVLTF. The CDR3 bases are TGTGCCAGCTCACCACTTGCGACCGGGGCCAACGTCCTGACTTTC.

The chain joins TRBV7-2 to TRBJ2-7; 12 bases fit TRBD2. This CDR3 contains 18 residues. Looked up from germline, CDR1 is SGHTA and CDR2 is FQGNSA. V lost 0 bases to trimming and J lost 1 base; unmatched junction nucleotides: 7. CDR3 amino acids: CASSLASWGTSGSYEQYF. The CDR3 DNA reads TGTGCCAGCAGCTTAGCGAGTTGGGGGACTAGCGGGTCCTACGAGCAGTACTTC.

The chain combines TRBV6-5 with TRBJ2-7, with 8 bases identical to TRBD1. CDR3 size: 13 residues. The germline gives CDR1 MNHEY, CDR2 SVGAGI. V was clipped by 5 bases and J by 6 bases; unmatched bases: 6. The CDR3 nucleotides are TGTGCCAGCAGTCGAGGACAGGGCCGCGAGCAGTACTTC. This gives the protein CASSRGQGREQYF.

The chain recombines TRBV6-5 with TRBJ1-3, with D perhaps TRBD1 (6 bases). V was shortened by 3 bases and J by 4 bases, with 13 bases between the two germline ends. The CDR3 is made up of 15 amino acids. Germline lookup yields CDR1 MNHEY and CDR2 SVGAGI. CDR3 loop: CASSYGSDRGNTIYF. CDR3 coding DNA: TGTGCCAGCAGTTATGGTTCAGACAGGGGAAACACCATATATTTT.

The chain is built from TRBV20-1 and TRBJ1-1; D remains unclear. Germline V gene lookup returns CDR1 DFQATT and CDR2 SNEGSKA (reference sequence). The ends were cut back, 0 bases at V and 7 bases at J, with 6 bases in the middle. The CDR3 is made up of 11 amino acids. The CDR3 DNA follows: TGCAGTGCTAGAGACGAGCATGAAGCTTTCTTT. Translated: CSARDEHEAFF.

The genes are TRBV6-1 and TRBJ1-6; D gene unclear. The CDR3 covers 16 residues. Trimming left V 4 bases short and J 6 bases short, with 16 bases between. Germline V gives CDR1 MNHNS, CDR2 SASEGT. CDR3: CASSGHSGPPNSPLHF. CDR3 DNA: TGTGCCAGCAGTGGCCACTCCGGACCGCCTAATTCACCCCTCCACTTT.

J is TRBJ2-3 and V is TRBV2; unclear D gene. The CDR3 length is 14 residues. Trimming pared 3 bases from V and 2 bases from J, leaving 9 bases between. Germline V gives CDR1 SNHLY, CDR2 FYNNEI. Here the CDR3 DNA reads TGTGCCAGCAGTGAGGCCTCGACCACAGATACGCAGTATTTT. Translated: CASSEASTTDTQYF. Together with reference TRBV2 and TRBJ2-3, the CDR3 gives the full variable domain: EPEVTQTPSHQVTQMGQEVILRCVPISNHLYFYWYRQILGQKVEFLVSFYNNEISEKSEIFDDQFSVERPDGSNFTLKIRSTKLEDSAMYFCASSEASTTDTQYFGPGTRLTVL.

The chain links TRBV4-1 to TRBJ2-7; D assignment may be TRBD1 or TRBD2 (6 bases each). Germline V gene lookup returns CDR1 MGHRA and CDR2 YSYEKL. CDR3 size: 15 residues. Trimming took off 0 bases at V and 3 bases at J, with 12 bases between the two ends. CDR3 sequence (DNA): TGCGCCAGCAGCCAAGAGGAGGGGGGATTCTACGAGCAGTACTTC. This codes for CASSQEEGGFYEQYF.

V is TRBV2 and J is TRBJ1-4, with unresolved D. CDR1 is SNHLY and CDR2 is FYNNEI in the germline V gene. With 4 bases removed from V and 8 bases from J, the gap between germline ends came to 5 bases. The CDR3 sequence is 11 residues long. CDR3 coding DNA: TGTGCCAGCAGTGTAGGCGAAAAACTGTTTTTT. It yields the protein CASSVGEKLFF.

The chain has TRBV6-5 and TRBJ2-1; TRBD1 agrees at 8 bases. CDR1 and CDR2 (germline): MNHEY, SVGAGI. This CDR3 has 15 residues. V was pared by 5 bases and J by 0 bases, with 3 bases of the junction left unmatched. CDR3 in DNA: TGTGCCAGCAGTAACACAGGGGGCTCCTACAATGAGCAGTTCTTC. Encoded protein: CASSNTGGSYNEQFF.

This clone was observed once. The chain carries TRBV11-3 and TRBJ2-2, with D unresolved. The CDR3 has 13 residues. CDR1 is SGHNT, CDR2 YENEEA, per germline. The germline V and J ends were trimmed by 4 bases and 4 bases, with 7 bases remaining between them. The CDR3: CASSSDGTGELFF. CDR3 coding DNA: TGTGCCAGCAGCTCTGACGGCACCGGGGAGCTGTTTTTT.

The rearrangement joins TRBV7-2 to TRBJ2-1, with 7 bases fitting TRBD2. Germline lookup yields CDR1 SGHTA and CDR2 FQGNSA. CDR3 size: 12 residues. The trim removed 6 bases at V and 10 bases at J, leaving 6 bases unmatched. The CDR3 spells CASSSMGLEQFF. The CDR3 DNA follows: TGTGCCAGCAGTTCAATGGGACTAGAGCAGTTCTTC.

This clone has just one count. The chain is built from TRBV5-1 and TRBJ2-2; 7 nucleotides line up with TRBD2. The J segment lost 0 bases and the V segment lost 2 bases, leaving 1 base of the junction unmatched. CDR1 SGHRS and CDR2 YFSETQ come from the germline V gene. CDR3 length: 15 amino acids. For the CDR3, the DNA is TGCGCCAGCAGCTTTGCGGGGGCGAACACCGGGGAGCTGTTTTTT. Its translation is CASSFAGANTGELFF.

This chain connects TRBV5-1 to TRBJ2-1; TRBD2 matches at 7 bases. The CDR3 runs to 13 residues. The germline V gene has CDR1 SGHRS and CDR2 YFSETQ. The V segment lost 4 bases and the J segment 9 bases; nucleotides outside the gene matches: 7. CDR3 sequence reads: CASSAEGGGEQFF. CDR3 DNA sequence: TGCGCCAGCAGCGCTGAGGGCGGGGGTGAGCAGTTCTTC.

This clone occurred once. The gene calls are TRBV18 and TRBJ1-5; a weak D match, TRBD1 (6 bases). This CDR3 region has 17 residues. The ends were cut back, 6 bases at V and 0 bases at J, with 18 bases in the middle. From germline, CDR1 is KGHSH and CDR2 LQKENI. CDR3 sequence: CASSPQVTGDSNQPQHF. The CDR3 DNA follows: TGTGCCAGCTCTCCTCAAGTGACAGGTGATAGCAATCAGCCCCAGCATTTT.

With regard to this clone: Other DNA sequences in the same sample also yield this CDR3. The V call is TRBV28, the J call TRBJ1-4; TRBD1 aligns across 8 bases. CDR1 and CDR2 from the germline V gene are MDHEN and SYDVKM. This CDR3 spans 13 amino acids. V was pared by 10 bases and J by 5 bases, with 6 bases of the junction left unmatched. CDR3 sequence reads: CATARGRNEKLFF. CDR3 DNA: TGTGCCACCGCCAGGGGGCGAAATGAAAAACTGTTTTTT.

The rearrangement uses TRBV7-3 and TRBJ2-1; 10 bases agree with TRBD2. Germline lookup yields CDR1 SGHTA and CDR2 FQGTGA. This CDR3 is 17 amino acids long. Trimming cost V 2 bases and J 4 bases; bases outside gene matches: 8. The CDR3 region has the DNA TGTGCCAGCAGCTTATTGCCTAGCGGGAGATATTACAATGAGCAGTTCTTC. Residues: CASSLLPSGRYYNEQFF. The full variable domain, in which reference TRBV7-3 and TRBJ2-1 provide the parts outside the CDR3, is GAGVSQTPSNKVTEKGKYVELRCDPISGHTALYWYRQSLGQGPEFLIYFQGTGAADDSGLPNDRFFAVRPEGSVSTLKIQRTERGDSAVYLCASSLLPSGRYYNEQFFGPGTRLTVL.